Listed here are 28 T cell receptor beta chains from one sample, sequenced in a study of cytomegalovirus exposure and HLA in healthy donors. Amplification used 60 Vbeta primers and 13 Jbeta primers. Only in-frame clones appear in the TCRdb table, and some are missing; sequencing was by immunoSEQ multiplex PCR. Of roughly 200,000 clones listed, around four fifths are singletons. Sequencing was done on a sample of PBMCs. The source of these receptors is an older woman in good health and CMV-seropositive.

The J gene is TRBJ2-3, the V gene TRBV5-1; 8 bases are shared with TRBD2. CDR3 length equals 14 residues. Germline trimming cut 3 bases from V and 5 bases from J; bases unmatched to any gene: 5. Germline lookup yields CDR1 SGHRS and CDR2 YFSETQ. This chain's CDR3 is CASSSREGVDTQYF. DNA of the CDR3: TGCGCCAGCAGCTCCCGGGAGGGTGTAGATACGCAGTATTTT.

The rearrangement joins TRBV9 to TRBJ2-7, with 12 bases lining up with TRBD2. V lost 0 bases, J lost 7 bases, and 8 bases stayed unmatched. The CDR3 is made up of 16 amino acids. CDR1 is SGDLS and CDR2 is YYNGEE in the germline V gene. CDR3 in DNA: TGTGCCAGCAGCGTAGCTAGCGGGGGGGCAGCGGGGGAGCAGTACTTC. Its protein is CASSVASGGAAGEQYF.

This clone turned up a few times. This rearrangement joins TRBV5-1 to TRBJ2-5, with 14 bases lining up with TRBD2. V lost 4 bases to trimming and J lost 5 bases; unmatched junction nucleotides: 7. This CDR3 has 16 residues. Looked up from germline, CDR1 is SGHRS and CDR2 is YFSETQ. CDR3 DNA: TGCGCCAGCAGCCCCCAGGGACTAGCGGGAGTGGAGACCCAGTACTTC. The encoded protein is CASSPQGLAGVETQYF.

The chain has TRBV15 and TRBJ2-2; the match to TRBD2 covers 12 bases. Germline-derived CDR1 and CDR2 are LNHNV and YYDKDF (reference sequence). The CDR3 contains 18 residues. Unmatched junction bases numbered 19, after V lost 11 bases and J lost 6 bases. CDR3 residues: CAVGPRTSGDKSSGELFF. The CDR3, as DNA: TGTGCCGTCGGCCCCCGGACTAGCGGGGATAAAAGTTCCGGGGAGCTGTTTTTT.

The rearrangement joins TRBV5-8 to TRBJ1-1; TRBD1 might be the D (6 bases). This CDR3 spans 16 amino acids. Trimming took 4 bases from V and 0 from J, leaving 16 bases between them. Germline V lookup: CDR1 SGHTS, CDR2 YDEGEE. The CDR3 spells CASSVRRGGLNTEAFF. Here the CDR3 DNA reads TGTGCCAGCAGCGTGCGCAGGGGAGGGTTGAACACTGAAGCTTTCTTT. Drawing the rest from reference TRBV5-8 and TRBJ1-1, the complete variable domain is EAGVTQSPTHLIKTRGQQATLRCSPISGHTSVYWYQQALGLGLQFLLWYDEGEERNRGNFPPRFSGRQFPNYSSELNVNALELEDSALYLCASSVRRGGLNTEAFFGQGTRLTVV.

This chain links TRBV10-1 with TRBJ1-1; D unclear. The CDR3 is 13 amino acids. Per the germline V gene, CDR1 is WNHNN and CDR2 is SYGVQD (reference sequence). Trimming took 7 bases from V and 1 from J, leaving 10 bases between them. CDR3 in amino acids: CASKSSGNTEAFF. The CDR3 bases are TGCGCCAGCAAGTCCTCCGGGAACACTGAAGCTTTCTTT.

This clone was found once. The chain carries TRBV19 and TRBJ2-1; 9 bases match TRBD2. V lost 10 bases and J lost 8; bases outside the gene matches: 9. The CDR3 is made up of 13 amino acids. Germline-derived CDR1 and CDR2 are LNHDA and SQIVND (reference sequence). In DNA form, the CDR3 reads TGTGCCATCTCCGCTAGCGGGGAGGATGAGCAGTTCTTC. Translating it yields CAISASGEDEQFF.

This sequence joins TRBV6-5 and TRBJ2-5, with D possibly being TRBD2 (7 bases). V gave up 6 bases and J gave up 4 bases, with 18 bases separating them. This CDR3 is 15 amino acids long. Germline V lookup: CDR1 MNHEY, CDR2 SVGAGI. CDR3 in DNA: TGTGCCAGCAGGGGGGGGCTTTATGTTTCAGAGACCCAGTACTTC. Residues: CASRGGLYVSETQYF.

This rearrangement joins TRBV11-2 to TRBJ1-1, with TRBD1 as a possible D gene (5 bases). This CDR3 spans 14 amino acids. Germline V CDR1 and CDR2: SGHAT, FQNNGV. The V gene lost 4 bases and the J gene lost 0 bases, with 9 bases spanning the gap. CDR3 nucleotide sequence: TGTGCCAGCAGCTGGGGGAGGTTGAACACTGAAGCTTTCTTT. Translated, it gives CASSWGRLNTEAFF.

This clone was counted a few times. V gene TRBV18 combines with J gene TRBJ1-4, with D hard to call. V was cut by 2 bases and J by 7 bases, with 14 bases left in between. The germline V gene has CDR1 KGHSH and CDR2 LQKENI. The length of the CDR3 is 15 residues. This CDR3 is CASSPNLGGFEKLFF. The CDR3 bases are TGTGCCAGCTCACCAAATTTGGGCGGGTTTGAAAAACTGTTTTTT.

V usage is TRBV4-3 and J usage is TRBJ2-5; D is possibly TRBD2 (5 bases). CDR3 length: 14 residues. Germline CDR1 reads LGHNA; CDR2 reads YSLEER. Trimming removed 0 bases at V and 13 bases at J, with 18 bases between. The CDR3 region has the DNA TGCGCCAGCAGCCAAGAGCCCCCCCGGGAACCTTTGTACTTC. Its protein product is CASSQEPPREPLYF.

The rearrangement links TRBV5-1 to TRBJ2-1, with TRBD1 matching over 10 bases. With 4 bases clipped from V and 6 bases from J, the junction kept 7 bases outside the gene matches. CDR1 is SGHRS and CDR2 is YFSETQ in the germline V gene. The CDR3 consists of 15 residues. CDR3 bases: TGCGCCAGCAGCCTCCGGGACAGGGGCCTCAATGAGCAGTTCTTC. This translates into CASSLRDRGLNEQFF.

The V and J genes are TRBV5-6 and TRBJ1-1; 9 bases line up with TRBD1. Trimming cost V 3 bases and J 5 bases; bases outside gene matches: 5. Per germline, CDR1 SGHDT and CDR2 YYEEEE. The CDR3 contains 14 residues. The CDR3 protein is CASSSGTGRTEAFF. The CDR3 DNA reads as TGTGCCAGCAGCTCCGGGACAGGGAGGACTGAAGCTTTCTTT.

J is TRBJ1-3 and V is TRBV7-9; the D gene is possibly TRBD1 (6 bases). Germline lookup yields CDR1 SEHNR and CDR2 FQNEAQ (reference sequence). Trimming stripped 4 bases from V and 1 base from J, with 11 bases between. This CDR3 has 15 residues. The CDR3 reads CASSSDRSSGNTIYF. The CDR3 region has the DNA TGTGCCAGCAGCTCCGACAGGTCTTCTGGAAACACCATATATTTT.

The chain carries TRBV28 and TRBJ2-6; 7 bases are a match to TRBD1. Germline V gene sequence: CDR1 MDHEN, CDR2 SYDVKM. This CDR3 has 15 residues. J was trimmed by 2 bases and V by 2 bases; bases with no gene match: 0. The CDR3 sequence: CASSLDRAGANVLTF. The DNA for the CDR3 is TGTGCCAGCAGTTTAGACAGGGCTGGGGCCAACGTCCTGACTTTC.

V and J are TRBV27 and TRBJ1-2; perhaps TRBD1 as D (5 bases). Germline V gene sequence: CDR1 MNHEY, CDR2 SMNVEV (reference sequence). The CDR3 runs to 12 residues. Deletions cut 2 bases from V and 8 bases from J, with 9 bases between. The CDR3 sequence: CASSLGGDGYTF. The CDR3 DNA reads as TGTGCCAGCAGTTTAGGGGGGGACGGCTACACCTTC.

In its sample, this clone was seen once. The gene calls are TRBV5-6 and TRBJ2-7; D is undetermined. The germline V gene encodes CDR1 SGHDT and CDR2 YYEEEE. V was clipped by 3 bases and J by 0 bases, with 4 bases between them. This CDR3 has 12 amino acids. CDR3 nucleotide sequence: TGTGCCAGCAGCTCCAGCTCCTACGAGCAGTACTTC. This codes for CASSSSSYEQYF.

The CDR3 is CASNPRGNTEAFF. The CDR3 DNA sequence: TGTGCCAGCAACCCCAGGGGGAACACTGAAGCTTTCTTT. The gene calls are TRBV7-8 and TRBJ1-1; tentative D call: TRBD1 (6 bases). Germline V gene data show CDR1 as SGHVS and CDR2 as FQNEAQ. This CDR3 comprises 13 residues. V was shortened by 7 bases and J by 1 base, with 10 bases between the two germline ends.

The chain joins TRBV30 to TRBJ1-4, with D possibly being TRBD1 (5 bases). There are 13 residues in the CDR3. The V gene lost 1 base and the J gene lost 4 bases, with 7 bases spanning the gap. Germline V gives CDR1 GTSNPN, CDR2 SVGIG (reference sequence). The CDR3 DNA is TGTGCCTGGAGTGAGGGGCTTAATGAAAAACTGTTTTTT. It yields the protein CAWSEGLNEKLFF. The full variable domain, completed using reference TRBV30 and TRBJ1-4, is SQTIHQWPATLVQPVGSPLSLECTVEGTSNPNLYWYRQAAGRGLQLLFYSVGIGQISSEVPQNLSASRPQDRQFILSSKKLLLSDSGFYLCAWSEGLNEKLFFGSGTQLSVL.

The CDR3: CASSVVGGGYTF. The DNA of the CDR3 is TGTGCCAGCAGCGTGGTGGGAGGAGGCTACACCTTC. This chain connects TRBV9 to TRBJ1-2; D remains ambiguous. Looked up from germline, CDR1 is SGDLS and CDR2 is YYNGEE. The ends were cut back, 2 bases at V and 8 bases at J, with 10 bases in the middle. The CDR3 is 12 amino acids.

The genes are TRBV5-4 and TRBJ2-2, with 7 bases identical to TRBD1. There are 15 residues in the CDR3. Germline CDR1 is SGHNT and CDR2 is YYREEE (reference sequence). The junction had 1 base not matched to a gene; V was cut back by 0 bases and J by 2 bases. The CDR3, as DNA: TGTGCCAGCAGCTTGGAGGGGGCTAACACCGGGGAGCTGTTTTTT. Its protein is CASSLEGANTGELFF. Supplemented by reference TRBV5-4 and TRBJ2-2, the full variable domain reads ETGVTQSPTHLIKTRGQQVTLRCSSQSGHNTVSWYQQALGQGPQFIFQYYREEENGRGNFPPRFSGLQFPNYSSELNVNALELDDSALYLCASSLEGANTGELFFGEGSRLTVL.

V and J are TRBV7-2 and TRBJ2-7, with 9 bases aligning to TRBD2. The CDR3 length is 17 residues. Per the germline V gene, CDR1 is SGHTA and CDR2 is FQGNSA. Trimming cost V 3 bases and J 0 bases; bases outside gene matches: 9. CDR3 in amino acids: CASSLAGSGGLSYEQYF. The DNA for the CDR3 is TGTGCCAGCAGCTTGGCGGGTAGCGGGGGCCTCTCCTACGAGCAGTACTTC. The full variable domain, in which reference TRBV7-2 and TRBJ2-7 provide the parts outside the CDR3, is GAGVSQSPSNKVTEKGKDVELRCDPISGHTALYWYRQSLGQGLEFLIYFQGNSAPDKSGLPSDRFSAERTGGSVSTLTIQRTQQEDSAVYLCASSLAGSGGLSYEQYFGPGTRLTVT.

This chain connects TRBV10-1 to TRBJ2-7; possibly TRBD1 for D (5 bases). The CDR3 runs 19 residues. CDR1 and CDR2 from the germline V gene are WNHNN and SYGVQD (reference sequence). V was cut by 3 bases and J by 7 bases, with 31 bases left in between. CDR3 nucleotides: TGCGCCAGCAGTGAAGTACAGGACACGGGTTTAAGGCCTTCATATGAGCAGTACTTC. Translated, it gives CASSEVQDTGLRPSYEQYF.

CDR3 DNA sequence: TGTGCCAGCAGCTCCTATAAAGACACTGAAGCTTTCTTT. Translating gives CASSSYKDTEAFF. The chain combines TRBV5-8 with TRBJ1-1; D unclear. The CDR3 totals 13 residues. Trimming took off 3 bases at V and 3 bases at J, with 9 bases between the two ends. The germline gives CDR1 SGHTS, CDR2 YDEGEE.

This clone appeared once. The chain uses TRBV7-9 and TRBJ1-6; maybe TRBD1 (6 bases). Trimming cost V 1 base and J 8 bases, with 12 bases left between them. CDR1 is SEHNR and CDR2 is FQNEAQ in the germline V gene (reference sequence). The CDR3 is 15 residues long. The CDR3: CASSLGGTKHSPLHF. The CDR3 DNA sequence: TGTGCCAGCAGCTTAGGGGGGACAAAGCATTCACCCCTCCACTTT.

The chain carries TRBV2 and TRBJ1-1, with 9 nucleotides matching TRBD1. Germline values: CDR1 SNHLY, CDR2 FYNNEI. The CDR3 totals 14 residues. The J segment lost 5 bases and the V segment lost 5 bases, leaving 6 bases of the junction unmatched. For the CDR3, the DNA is TGTGCCAGCAGTTCTACAGGGGGCGAGACTGAAGCTTTCTTT. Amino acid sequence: CASSSTGGETEAFF.

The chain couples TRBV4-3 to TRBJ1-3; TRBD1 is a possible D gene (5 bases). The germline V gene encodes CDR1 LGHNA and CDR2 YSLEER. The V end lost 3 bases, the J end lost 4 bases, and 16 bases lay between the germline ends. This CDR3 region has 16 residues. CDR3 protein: CASSHPNRGSGNTIYF. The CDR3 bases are TGCGCCAGCAGCCACCCCAACCGGGGGTCGGGAAACACCATATATTTT.

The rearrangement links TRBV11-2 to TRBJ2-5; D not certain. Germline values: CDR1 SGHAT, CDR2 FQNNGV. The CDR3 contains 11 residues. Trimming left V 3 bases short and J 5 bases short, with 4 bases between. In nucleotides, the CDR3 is TGTGCCAGCAGCTTCATGGAGACCCAGTACTTC. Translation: CASSFMETQYF. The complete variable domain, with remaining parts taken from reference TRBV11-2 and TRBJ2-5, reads EAGVAQSPRYKIIEKRQSVAFWCNPISGHATLYWYQQILGQGPKLLIQFQNNGVVDDSQLPKDRFSAERLKGVDSTLKIQPAKLEDSAVYLCASSFMETQYFGPGTRLLVL.